This TCR beta chain was sequenced during a study of cytomegalovirus exposure and HLA in healthy donors. Across the whole study: Earlier, 150 million to 200 million T cells were analyzed, and 117 million unique TCR beta sequences were found among them.

From germline, CDR1 is SGHVS and CDR2 FQNEAQ. CDR3 length: 14 residues. V was shortened by 1 base and J by 2 bases, with 8 bases between the two germline ends. On this clone itself: Its antigen remains unknown.

The PCR contained 60 Vbeta and 13 Jbeta primers. Generated by immunoSEQ multiplex PCR, the TCRdb table keeps only in-frame clones and is missing some. The profile shows roughly 110,000 clones, approximately 76% of them singletons. Study-wide findings and caveats: For most subjects, TCR beta sequences were reported to predict HLA-A and HLA-B alleles with accuracy. Exclusion applied to some V segments, including TRBV6-2 and TRBV6-3, as they were indistinguishable.

The source material was PBMCs. This clonotype was sampled from a man aged 18 to 29 in good health and CMV-seronegative. The genes are TRBV7-8 and TRBJ1-1, with D unresolved. The chain's CDR3 is CASSLEHANTEAFF. The CDR3 region has the DNA TGTGCCAGCAGCTTAGAACACGCCAACACTGAAGCTTTCTTT.